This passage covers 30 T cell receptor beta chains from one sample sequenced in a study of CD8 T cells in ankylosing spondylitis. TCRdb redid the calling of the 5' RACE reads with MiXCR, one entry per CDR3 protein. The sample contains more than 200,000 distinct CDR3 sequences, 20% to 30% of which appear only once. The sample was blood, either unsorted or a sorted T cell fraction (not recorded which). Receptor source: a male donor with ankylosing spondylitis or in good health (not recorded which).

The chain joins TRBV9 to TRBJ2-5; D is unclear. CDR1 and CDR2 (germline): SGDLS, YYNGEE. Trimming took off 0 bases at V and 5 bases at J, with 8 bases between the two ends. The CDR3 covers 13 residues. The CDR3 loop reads CASSVAPVETQYF. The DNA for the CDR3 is TGTGCCAGCAGCGTAGCACCGGTGGAGACCCAGTACTTC.

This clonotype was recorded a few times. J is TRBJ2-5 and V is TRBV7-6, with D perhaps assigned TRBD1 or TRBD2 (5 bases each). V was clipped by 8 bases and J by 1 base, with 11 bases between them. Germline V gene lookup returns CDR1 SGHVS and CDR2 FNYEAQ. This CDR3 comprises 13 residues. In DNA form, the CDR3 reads TGTGCCAGCCGAGGGGCCGTCCAAGAGACCCAGTACTTC. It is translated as CASRGAVQETQYF.

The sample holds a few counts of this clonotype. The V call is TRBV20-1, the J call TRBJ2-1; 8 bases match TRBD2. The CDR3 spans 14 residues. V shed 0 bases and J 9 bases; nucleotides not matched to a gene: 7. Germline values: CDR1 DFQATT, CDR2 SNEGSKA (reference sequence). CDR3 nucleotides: TGCAGTGCTAGAGATGCACGGGGGGGATTTGAGCAGTTCTTC. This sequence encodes CSARDARGGFEQFF.

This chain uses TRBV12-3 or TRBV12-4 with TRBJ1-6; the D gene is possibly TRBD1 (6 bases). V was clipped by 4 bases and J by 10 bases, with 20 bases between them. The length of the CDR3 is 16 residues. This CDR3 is CASSSTTGGTGSPLHF. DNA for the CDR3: TGTGCCAGCAGTTCAACGACAGGAGGGACGGGGTCACCCCTCCACTTT.

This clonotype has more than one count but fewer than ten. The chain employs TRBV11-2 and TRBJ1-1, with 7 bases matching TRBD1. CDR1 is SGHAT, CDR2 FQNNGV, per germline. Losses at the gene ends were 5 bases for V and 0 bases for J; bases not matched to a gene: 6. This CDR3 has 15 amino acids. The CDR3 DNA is TGTGCCAGCAGCGCCCGGGACAGCATGAACACTGAAGCTTTCTTT. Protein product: CASSARDSMNTEAFF.

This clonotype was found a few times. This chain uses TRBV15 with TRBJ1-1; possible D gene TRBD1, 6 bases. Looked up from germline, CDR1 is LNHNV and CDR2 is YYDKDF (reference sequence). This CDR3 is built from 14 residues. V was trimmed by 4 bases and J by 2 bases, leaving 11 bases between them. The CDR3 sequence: CATSTRTANTEAFF. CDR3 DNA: TGTGCCACCAGCACCCGGACAGCTAACACTGAAGCTTTCTTT.

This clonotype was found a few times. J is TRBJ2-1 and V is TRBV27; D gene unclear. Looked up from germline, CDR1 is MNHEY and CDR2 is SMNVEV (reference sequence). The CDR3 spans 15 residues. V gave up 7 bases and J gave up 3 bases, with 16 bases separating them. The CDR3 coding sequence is TGTGCCAGCACTCTTAGACCCTCTAGCTACAATGAGCAGTTCTTC. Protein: CASTLRPSSYNEQFF.

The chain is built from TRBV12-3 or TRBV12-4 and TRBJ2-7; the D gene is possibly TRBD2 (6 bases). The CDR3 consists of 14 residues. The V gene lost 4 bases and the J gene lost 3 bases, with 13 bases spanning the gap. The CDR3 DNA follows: TGTGCCAGCAGTTCCAGGCTGGGGGGCTACGAGCAGTACTTC. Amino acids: CASSSRLGGYEQYF.

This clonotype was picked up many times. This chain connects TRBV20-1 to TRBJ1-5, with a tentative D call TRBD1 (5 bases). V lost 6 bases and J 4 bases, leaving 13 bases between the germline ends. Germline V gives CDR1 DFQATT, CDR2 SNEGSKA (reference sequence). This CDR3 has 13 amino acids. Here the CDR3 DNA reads TGCAGTGCCTGGAGACAGCTAAATCAGCCCCAGCATTTT. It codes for CSAWRQLNQPQHF.

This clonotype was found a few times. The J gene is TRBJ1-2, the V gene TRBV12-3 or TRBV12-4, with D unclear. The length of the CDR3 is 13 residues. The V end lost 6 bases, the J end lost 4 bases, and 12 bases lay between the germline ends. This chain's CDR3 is CASSSRPRYGYTF. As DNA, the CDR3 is TGTGCCAGCAGCTCCCGGCCCCGCTATGGCTACACCTTC.

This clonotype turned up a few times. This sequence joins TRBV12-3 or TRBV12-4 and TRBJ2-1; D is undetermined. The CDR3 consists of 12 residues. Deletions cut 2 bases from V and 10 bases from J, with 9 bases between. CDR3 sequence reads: CASSLLAKEQFF. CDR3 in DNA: TGTGCCAGCAGTTTATTGGCCAAAGAGCAGTTCTTC.

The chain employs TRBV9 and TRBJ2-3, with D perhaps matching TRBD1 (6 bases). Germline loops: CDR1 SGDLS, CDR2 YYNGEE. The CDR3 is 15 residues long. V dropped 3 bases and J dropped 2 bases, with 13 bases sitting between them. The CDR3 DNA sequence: TGTGCCAGCAGCGCTGATCAGGGGAACACAGATACGCAGTATTTT. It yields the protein CASSADQGNTDTQYF.

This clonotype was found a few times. CDR3 bases: TGTGCCAGCAGGCCGGGACTGTATGAAAAACTGTTTTTT. Translated: CASRPGLYEKLFF. V usage is TRBV27 and J usage is TRBJ1-4; D is possibly TRBD1 (5 bases). Germline V gives CDR1 MNHEY, CDR2 SMNVEV (reference sequence). Trimming removed 6 bases from V and 6 bases from J, with 11 bases in between. The CDR3 is 13 residues long.

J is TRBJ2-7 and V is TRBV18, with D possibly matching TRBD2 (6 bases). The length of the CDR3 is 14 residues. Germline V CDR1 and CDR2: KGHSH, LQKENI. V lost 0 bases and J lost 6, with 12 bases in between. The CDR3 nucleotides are TGTGCCAGCTCACCACCCCCAGGAGGGATCGAGCAGTACTTC. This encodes CASSPPPGGIEQYF.

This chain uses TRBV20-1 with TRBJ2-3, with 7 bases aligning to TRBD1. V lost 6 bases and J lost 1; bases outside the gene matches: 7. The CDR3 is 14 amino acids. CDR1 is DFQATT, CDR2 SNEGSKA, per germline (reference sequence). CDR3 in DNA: TGCAGTGCCCCGACAGGGCTGGGCACAGATACGCAGTATTTT. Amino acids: CSAPTGLGTDTQYF.

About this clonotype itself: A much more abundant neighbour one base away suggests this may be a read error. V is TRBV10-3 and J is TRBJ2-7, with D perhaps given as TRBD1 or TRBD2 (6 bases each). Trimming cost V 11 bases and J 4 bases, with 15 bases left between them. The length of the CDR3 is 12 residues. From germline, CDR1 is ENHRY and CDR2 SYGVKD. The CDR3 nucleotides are TGTGCCGTCGGTCCGGGGGCGTACGAGCAGTACTTC. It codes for CAVGPGAYEQYF.

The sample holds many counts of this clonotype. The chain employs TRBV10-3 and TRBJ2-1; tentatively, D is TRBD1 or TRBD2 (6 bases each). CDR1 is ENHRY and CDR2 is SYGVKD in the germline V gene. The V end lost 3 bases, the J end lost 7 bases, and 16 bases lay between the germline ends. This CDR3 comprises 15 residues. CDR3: CAISERGGGPNEQFF. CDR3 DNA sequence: TGTGCCATCAGTGAACGGGGTGGGGGGCCTAATGAGCAGTTCTTC.

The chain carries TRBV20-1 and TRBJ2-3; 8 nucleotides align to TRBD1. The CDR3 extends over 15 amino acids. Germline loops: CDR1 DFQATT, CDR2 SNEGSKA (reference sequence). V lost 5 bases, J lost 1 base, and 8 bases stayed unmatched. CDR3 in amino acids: CSAPRPDRGTDTQYF. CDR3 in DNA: TGCAGTGCTCCCCGCCCGGACAGGGGCACAGATACGCAGTATTTT.

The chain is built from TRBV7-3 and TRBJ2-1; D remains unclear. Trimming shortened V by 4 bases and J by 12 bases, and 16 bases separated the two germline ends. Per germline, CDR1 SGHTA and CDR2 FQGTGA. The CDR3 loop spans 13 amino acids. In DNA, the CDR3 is TGTGCCAGCAGCTCCGGGTTAACGGCAGGGCAGTTCTTC. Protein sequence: CASSSGLTAGQFF.

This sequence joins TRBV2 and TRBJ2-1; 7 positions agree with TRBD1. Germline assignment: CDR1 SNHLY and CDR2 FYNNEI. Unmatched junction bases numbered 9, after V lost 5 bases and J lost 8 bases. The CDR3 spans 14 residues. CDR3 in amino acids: CASSRFQGVDEQFF. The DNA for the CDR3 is TGTGCCAGCAGTAGATTTCAGGGGGTGGATGAGCAGTTCTTC.

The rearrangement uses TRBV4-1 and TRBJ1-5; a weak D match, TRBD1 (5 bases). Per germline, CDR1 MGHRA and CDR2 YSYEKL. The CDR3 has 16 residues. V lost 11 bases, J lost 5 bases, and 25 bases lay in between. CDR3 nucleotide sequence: TGCGCCGGTCGACCCCCTCTCAGGGAGATATATCAGCCCCAGCATTTT. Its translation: CAGRPPLREIYQPQHF.

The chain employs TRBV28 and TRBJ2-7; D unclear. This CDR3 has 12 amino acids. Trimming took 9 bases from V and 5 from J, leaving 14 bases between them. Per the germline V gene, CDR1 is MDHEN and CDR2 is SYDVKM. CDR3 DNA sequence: TGTGCCAGTGCTCGCCTCGCCCACGAGCAGTACTTC. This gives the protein CASARLAHEQYF. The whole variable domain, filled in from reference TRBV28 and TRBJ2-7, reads DVKVTQSSRYLVKRTGEKVFLECVQDMDHENMFWYRQDPGLGLRLIYFSYDVKMKEKGDIPEGYSVSREKKERFSLILESASTNQTSMYLCASARLAHEQYFGPGTRLTVT.

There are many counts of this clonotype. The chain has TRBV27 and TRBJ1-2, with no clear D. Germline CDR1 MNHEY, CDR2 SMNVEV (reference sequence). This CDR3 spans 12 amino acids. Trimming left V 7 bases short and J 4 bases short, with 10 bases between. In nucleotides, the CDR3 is TGTGCCAGCACCCTCTTCTTCTATGGCTACACCTTC. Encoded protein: CASTLFFYGYTF.

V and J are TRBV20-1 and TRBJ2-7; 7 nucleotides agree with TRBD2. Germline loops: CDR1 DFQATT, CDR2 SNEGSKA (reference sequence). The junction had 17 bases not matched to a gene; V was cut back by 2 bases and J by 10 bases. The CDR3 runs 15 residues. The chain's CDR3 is CSARRSRVRGSGQYF. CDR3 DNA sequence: TGCAGTGCTAGAAGGTCGCGGGTGCGGGGGTCTGGCCAGTACTTC.

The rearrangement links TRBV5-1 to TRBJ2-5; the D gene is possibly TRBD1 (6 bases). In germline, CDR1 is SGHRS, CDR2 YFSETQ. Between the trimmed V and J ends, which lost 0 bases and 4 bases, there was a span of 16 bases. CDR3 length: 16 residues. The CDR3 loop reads CASSLVPGQSSETQYF. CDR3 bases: TGCGCCAGCAGCTTGGTACCCGGACAGAGCTCAGAGACCCAGTACTTC.

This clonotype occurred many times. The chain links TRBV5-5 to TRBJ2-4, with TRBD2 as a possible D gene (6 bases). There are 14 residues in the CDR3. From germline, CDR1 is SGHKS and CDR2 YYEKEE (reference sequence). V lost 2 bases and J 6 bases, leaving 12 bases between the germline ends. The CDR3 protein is CASSLLGEANIQYF. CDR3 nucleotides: TGTGCCAGCAGCTTATTGGGGGAGGCAAACATTCAGTACTTC.

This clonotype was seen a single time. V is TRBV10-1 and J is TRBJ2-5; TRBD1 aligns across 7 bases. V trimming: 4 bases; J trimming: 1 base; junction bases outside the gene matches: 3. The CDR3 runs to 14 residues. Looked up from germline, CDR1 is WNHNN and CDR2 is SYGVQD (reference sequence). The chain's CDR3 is CASSVGQAQETQYF. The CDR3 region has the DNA TGCGCCAGCAGTGTTGGACAGGCCCAAGAGACCCAGTACTTC.

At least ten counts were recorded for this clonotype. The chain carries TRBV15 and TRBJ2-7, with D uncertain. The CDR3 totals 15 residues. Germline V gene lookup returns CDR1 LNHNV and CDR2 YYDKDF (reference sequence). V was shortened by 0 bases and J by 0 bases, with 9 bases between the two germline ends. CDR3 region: CATSRDFEASYEQYF. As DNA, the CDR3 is TGTGCCACCAGCAGAGATTTTGAGGCCTCCTACGAGCAGTACTTC.

CDR3 protein: CSAMRDSWGYEQYF. The CDR3 DNA is TGCAGTGCCATGAGGGACAGTTGGGGCTACGAGCAGTACTTC. This rearrangement joins TRBV20-1 to TRBJ2-7; 7 positions agree with TRBD1. V gave up 6 bases and J gave up 3 bases; unmatched junction bases: 11. Germline V gene data show CDR1 as DFQATT and CDR2 as SNEGSKA (reference sequence). The CDR3 runs to 14 residues.

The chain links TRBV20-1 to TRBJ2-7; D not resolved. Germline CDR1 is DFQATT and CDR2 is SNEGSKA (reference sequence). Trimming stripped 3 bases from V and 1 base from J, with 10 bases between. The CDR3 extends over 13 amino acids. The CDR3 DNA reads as TGCAGTGCTAGGATCGGCGGTTCCTACGAGCAGTACTTC. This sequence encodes CSARIGGSYEQYF.